The entry below gives a single T cell receptor beta chain sequence along with its context. This entry is derived from a study of PD-L1 blockade in urothelial cancer. Study summary: Analyzed time points were 3 weeks (second dose) and 6 weeks after therapy began. When blood samples were assessed, the median T cell count was about 130,000.

Using immunoSEQ multiplex PCR, the repertoire was profiled, and TCRdb retains in-frame clones only, with some absent. Of approximately 71,000 clones listed, 85% to 90% were seen once; the top ten hold 3.4%. This sample comprised PBMCs, obtained around atezolizumab (anti-PD-L1) treatment. The clonotype comes from a man aged 60 to 75 with urothelial cancer.

This CDR3 is CASSPPAGGVYEQYF. Here the CDR3 DNA reads TGTGCCAGCTCACCCCCCGCGGGAGGAGTCTACGAGCAGTACTTC. This chain connects TRBV18 to TRBJ2-7; the match to TRBD2 covers 8 bases. The CDR3 is 15 amino acids. V was pared by 3 bases and J by 3 bases, with 7 bases of the junction left unmatched. The germline V gene has CDR1 KGHSH and CDR2 LQKENI. Filled out from reference TRBV18 and TRBJ2-7, the complete variable domain reads NAGVMQNPRHLVRRRGQEARLRCSPMKGHSHVYWYRQLPEEGLKFMVYLQKENIIDESGMPKERFSAEFPKEGPSILRIQQVVRGDSAAYFCASSPPAGGVYEQYFGPGTRLTVT.